Below, one T cell receptor beta chain is given with its context. Its antigen is unknown. J was trimmed by 5 bases and V by 7 bases; bases with no gene match: 10. The germline V gene has CDR1 LGHNA and CDR2 YNFKEQ. This CDR3 is 17 amino acids long. This sample stems from a study of T cell responses to AZD1222 COVID-19 vaccine. Findings and caveats of the study: Spike-specific TCR breadth and depth grew following two AZD1222 doses.

The assay was immunoSEQ multiplex PCR, and TCRdb's table has in-frame clones only and misses some. The profile shows about 92,000 clones, approximately 91% of them singletons. The sample in question was peripheral blood, obtained on day 0 of AZD1222 vaccination. The receptor was isolated from an adult in good health. This chain joins TRBV4-2 and TRBJ2-5; 16 nucleotides agree with TRBD2. For the CDR3, the DNA is TGTGCCAGCACCCCCGGGACTAGCGGGGGGGCAGGGGAGACCCAGTACTTC. Protein product: CASTPGTSGGAGETQYF.